These 31 T cell receptor beta chains were all obtained from the same sample, sequenced in a study of T cell responses to AZD1222 COVID-19 vaccine. Profiling relied on immunoSEQ multiplex PCR, and the TCRdb table lists in-frame clones only, not all of them. The table has tens of thousands of clones, roughly nine tenths seen once. This sample comprised peripheral blood, obtained 28 days after the second AZD1222 dose. These receptor sequences come from an adult who received the AZD1222 COVID-19 vaccine.

Here the CDR3 reads CASSMRQGAGEKLFF. The CDR3 DNA sequence: TGTGCCAGTAGTATGCGACAGGGGGCCGGTGAAAAACTGTTTTTT. V is TRBV19 and J is TRBJ1-4, with 10 bases fitting TRBD1. CDR3 length equals 15 residues. Germline V gives CDR1 LNHDA, CDR2 SQIVND (reference sequence). J was trimmed by 7 bases and V by 3 bases; bases with no gene match: 5.

The chain has TRBV18 and TRBJ1-2; no reliable D call. Trimming cost V 3 bases and J 3 bases, with 11 bases left between them. From germline, CDR1 is KGHSH and CDR2 LQKENI. This CDR3 comprises 14 residues. The CDR3 DNA reads TGTGCCAGCTCACCCGATCGGAGAGACTATGGCTACACCTTC. Its protein product is CASSPDRRDYGYTF.

This chain connects TRBV5-5 to TRBJ2-3; D unresolved. The germline V gene has CDR1 SGHKS and CDR2 YYEKEE (reference sequence). The CDR3 sequence is 15 residues long. The ends were cut back, 0 bases at V and 6 bases at J, with 14 bases in the middle. The CDR3 loop is CASSLAAGTADTQYF. The CDR3 nucleotides read TGTGCCAGCAGCTTGGCCGCAGGCACGGCTGATACGCAGTATTTT.

The chain uses TRBV2 and TRBJ2-7; TRBD1 matches at 7 bases. CDR1 is SNHLY and CDR2 is FYNNEI in the germline V gene. V shed 5 bases, J shed 4 bases, and the junction held 11 bases outside the gene matches. The CDR3 sequence is 15 residues long. The CDR3 region has the DNA TGTGCCAGCAGTTTCCGGGACAGTGTAGGTTACGAGCAGTACTTC. Its translation: CASSFRDSVGYEQYF.

The chain joins TRBV7-9 to TRBJ2-3; D may be TRBD2 (6 bases). V lost 3 bases, J lost 0 bases, and 13 bases lay in between. Germline CDR1 and CDR2: SEHNR and FQNEAQ (reference sequence). The CDR3 length is 16 residues. CDR3 sequence reads: CASSFGVGTSTDTQYF. CDR3 bases: TGTGCCAGCAGCTTCGGGGTCGGGACTAGCACAGATACGCAGTATTTT.

The gene calls are TRBV13 and TRBJ2-1; TRBD2 agrees at 10 bases. This CDR3 is 19 amino acids long. The trim removed 5 bases at V and 2 bases at J, leaving 15 bases unmatched. CDR1 and CDR2 (germline): PRHDT, FYEKMQ (reference sequence). CDR3 residues: CASSRTVAGGALTYNEQFF. The CDR3 DNA follows: TGTGCCAGCAGCCGAACGGTAGCGGGAGGAGCCCTGACCTACAATGAGCAGTTCTTC.

J is TRBJ2-7 and V is TRBV4-1; 8 bases match TRBD2. CDR3 size: 14 residues. CDR1 MGHRA and CDR2 YSYEKL come from the germline V gene. J gave up 6 bases and V 0 bases, and 4 bases lay outside the gene matches. The CDR3 nucleotides read TGCGCCAGCAGCCAAGATCGACTAGCGACCGAGCAGTACTTC. Protein: CASSQDRLATEQYF.

The V gene is TRBV15, the J gene TRBJ2-4; D call uncertain. Per the germline V gene, CDR1 is LNHNV and CDR2 is YYDKDF (reference sequence). Trimming shortened V by 7 bases and J by 0 bases, and 10 bases separated the two germline ends. CDR3 length: 14 residues. The CDR3 nucleotides are TGTGCCACCACGGTTAAACTAGCCAAAAACATTCAGTACTTC. This codes for CATTVKLAKNIQYF.

DNA of the CDR3: TGTGCCTCCAGGGGGCGCGGGGACACCGGGGAGCTGTTTTTT. Translation: CASRGRGDTGELFF. V is TRBV6-6 and J is TRBJ2-2; TRBD1 matches 8 bases. The V gene's germline CDR1 is MNHNY and CDR2 SVGAGI (reference sequence). The trim removed 11 bases at V and 3 bases at J, leaving 8 bases unmatched. CDR3 length equals 14 residues.

This chain connects TRBV10-1 to TRBJ2-4; the D is unclear. V was clipped by 2 bases and J by 4 bases, with 9 bases between them. This CDR3 is built from 14 residues. CDR1 WNHNN and CDR2 SYGVQD come from the germline V gene (reference sequence). CDR3 region: CASSEAGPKNIQYF. CDR3 sequence (DNA): TGCGCCAGCAGTGAGGCAGGACCGAAAAACATTCAGTACTTC.

V and J are TRBV11-3 and TRBJ2-1; 13 nucleotides line up with TRBD2. With 3 bases clipped from V and 0 bases from J, the junction kept 8 bases outside the gene matches. Germline V gene lookup returns CDR1 SGHNT and CDR2 YENEEA. The CDR3 loop spans 19 amino acids. CDR3 sequence (DNA): TGTGCCAGCAGCTTCCTCGGGACTAGCGGGATGAGCTCCTACAATGAGCAGTTCTTC. It specifies CASSFLGTSGMSSYNEQFF.

The chain uses TRBV30 and TRBJ1-5, with D perhaps TRBD1 (5 bases). There are 16 residues in the CDR3. Germline values: CDR1 GTSNPN, CDR2 SVGIG (reference sequence). V shed 0 bases and J shed 4 bases, with 16 bases lying between them. CDR3 loop: CAWSVPWGTENQPQHF. CDR3 nucleotides: TGTGCCTGGAGTGTTCCCTGGGGCACAGAAAATCAGCCCCAGCATTTT.

The gene calls are TRBV7-7 and TRBJ2-2; the match to TRBD1 covers 8 bases. Germline V lookup: CDR1 SSHAT, CDR2 FNYEAQ (reference sequence). With 6 bases clipped from V and 0 bases from J, the junction kept 3 bases outside the gene matches. This CDR3 is built from 15 residues. This CDR3 is CASSLDRANTGELFF. CDR3 in DNA: TGTGCCAGCAGTCTGGACAGGGCGAACACCGGGGAGCTGTTTTTT. The full variable domain, completed using reference TRBV7-7 and TRBJ2-2, is GAGVSQSPRYKVTKRGQDVTLRCDPISSHATLYWYQQALGQGPEFLTYFNYEAQPDKSGLPSDRFSAERPEGSISTLTIQRTEQRDSAMYRCASSLDRANTGELFFGEGSRLTVL.

The chain combines TRBV6-2 or TRBV6-3 with TRBJ2-5; possible D gene TRBD1, 6 bases. Germline V gene lookup returns CDR1 MNHEY and CDR2 SVGEGT. Trimming pared 2 bases from V and 5 bases from J, leaving 15 bases between. This CDR3 contains 15 residues. This CDR3 reads CASSYGGQPRETQYF. The CDR3 DNA is TGTGCCAGCAGTTACGGAGGACAGCCCAGGGAGACCCAGTACTTC.

The rearrangement uses TRBV20-1 and TRBJ2-1; no clear D. Germline-derived CDR1 and CDR2 are DFQATT and SNEGSKA (reference sequence). The CDR3 runs to 10 residues. V was pared by 4 bases and J by 5 bases, with 3 bases between. CDR3: CSATHNEQFF. The DNA for the CDR3 is TGCAGTGCTACCCACAATGAGCAGTTCTTC.

V is TRBV27 and J is TRBJ1-6; D is perhaps TRBD1 (5 bases). The CDR3 spans 13 residues. V was trimmed by 6 bases and J by 8 bases, leaving 11 bases between them. The V gene's germline CDR1 is MNHEY and CDR2 SMNVEV (reference sequence). In DNA, the CDR3 is TGTGCCAGCAGACGGCCGGGGGATTCACCCCTCCACTTT. It translates to CASRRPGDSPLHF.

This sequence joins TRBV6-5 and TRBJ1-2; D might be TRBD1 (5 bases). This CDR3 region has 14 residues. Trimming removed 9 bases from V and 3 bases from J, with 17 bases in between. Per the germline V gene, CDR1 is MNHEY and CDR2 is SVGAGI. CDR3 in DNA: TGTGCCAGTCACTCCGGGGCGGAGCACTATGGCTACACCTTC. This sequence encodes CASHSGAEHYGYTF.

The chain carries TRBV3-1 (or the pseudogene TRBV3-2) and TRBJ2-3; D may be TRBD2 (6 bases). The CDR3 is made up of 15 amino acids. V was pared by 0 bases and J by 4 bases, with 11 bases between. From germline, CDR1 is LGHDT and CDR2 YNNKEL (reference sequence). The CDR3 is CASSQDIGEADTQYF. The CDR3 DNA follows: TGTGCCAGCAGCCAAGATATCGGGGAGGCAGATACGCAGTATTTT.

This clone has just a few counts. This sequence joins TRBV6-5 and TRBJ1-1; D is possibly TRBD1 (5 bases). CDR3 length: 13 amino acids. V shed 5 bases and J shed 2 bases, with 9 bases lying between them. The V gene's germline CDR1 is MNHEY and CDR2 SVGAGI. The CDR3 region is CASSTGGNTEAFF. The CDR3, as DNA: TGTGCCAGCAGTACAGGTGGTAACACTGAAGCTTTCTTT.

This rearrangement joins TRBV7-2 to TRBJ2-3; D ambiguous. Germline V gives CDR1 SGHTA, CDR2 FQGNSA. The V end lost 0 bases, the J end lost 6 bases, and 10 bases lay between the germline ends. The CDR3 loop spans 14 amino acids. The CDR3 region has the DNA TGTGCCAGCAGCTTAGCGAAGAGAGGTGATACGCAGTATTTT. Its translation: CASSLAKRGDTQYF.

The chain carries TRBV7-2 and TRBJ2-7; tentative D call: TRBD2 (6 bases). Trimming stripped 1 base from V and 3 bases from J, with 10 bases between. The germline V gene encodes CDR1 SGHTA and CDR2 FQGNSA. CDR3 size: 14 residues. The CDR3 sequence is CASSLVSTSYEQYF. The CDR3 DNA sequence: TGTGCCAGCAGCTTAGTTTCGACTAGCTACGAGCAGTACTTC.

This chain joins TRBV3-1 (or the pseudogene TRBV3-2) and TRBJ2-1; 12 bases are shared with TRBD2. The CDR3 totals 15 residues. V shed 0 bases and J 9 bases; nucleotides not matched to a gene: 3. The V gene's germline CDR1 is LGHDT and CDR2 YNNKEL (reference sequence). CDR3 bases: TGTGCCAGCAGCCAAGACCTAGCGGGAGGGCGTGAGCAGTTCTTC. Translating gives CASSQDLAGGREQFF.

The chain couples TRBV5-6 to TRBJ1-1, with D uncertain. CDR1 is SGHDT and CDR2 is YYEEEE in the germline V gene. CDR3 length equals 13 residues. With 0 bases removed from V and 6 bases from J, the gap between germline ends came to 9 bases. The CDR3 protein is CASSLGEAAEAFF. For the CDR3, the DNA is TGTGCCAGCAGCTTGGGAGAGGCCGCTGAAGCTTTCTTT.

The V gene is TRBV7-2, the J gene TRBJ1-1; D is unresolved. V lost 1 base to trimming and J lost 1 base, with 4 bases between them. The germline gives CDR1 SGHTA, CDR2 FQGNSA. The CDR3 has 13 amino acids. CDR3 protein: CASSLGRNTEAFF. The CDR3, as DNA: TGTGCCAGCAGCTTAGGGAGGAACACTGAAGCTTTCTTT.

The gene calls are TRBV28 and TRBJ1-3; possibly TRBD1 for D (6 bases). CDR1 is MDHEN and CDR2 is SYDVKM in the germline V gene. The CDR3 runs 18 residues. Trimming stripped 2 bases from V and 0 bases from J, with 17 bases between. CDR3: CASSLQGQEDPSGNTIYF. DNA of the CDR3: TGTGCCAGCAGTTTACAGGGGCAGGAAGACCCCTCTGGAAACACCATATATTTT. Based on the CDR3 plus reference TRBV28 and TRBJ1-3, the full variable domain is DVKVTQSSRYLVKRTGEKVFLECVQDMDHENMFWYRQDPGLGLRLIYFSYDVKMKEKGDIPEGYSVSREKKERFSLILESASTNQTSMYLCASSLQGQEDPSGNTIYFGEGSWLTVV.

By share of the sample, this clone is medium-sized. V gene TRBV4-2 combines with J gene TRBJ2-7; 9 nucleotides line up with TRBD2. This CDR3 is built from 16 residues. The V and J ends lost 4 bases and 1 base, in that order; junction bases with no gene match: 8. Germline CDR1 reads LGHNA; CDR2 reads YNFKEQ. Here the CDR3 DNA reads TGTGCCAGCAGCCTAGGGGAAACTAGCGGGTCCTACGAGCAGTACTTC. Its protein product is CASSLGETSGSYEQYF.

The J gene is TRBJ1-5, the V gene TRBV12-3 or TRBV12-4; weak D call: TRBD1 (5 bases). CDR3 length: 13 amino acids. V lost 2 bases and J lost 5, with 7 bases in between. Here the CDR3 DNA reads TGTGCCAGCAGTTTATGGGGGGATCAGCCCCAGCATTTT. Protein: CASSLWGDQPQHF.

This sequence joins TRBV7-2 and TRBJ1-2; 9 bases align to TRBD1. The CDR3 is 16 amino acids. Germline V lookup: CDR1 SGHTA, CDR2 FQGNSA. V shed 5 bases and J 1 base; nucleotides not matched to a gene: 8. In nucleotides, the CDR3 is TGTGCCAGCAGCCCGGCGGACAGGGGAAATAACTATGGCTACACCTTC. This sequence encodes CASSPADRGNNYGYTF.

The rearrangement uses TRBV11-2 and TRBJ1-1; TRBD1 is a possible D gene (6 bases). CDR1 is SGHAT and CDR2 is FQNNGV in the germline V gene. The CDR3 loop spans 15 amino acids. Trimming shortened V by 1 base and J by 4 bases, and 13 bases separated the two germline ends. CDR3 amino acids: CASSLVRGMATEAFF. CDR3 sequence (DNA): TGTGCCAGCAGCTTAGTGAGGGGGATGGCCACTGAAGCTTTCTTT.

The chain couples TRBV9 to TRBJ2-3; 8 bases align to TRBD2. Trimming cost V 4 bases and J 6 bases; bases outside gene matches: 13. This CDR3 has 16 residues. Germline V CDR1 and CDR2: SGDLS, YYNGEE. CDR3 protein: CASSPGTRSNQDTQYF. CDR3 in DNA: TGTGCCAGCAGCCCAGGGACTAGATCTAATCAGGATACGCAGTATTTT. Using reference TRBV9 and TRBJ2-3 for the parts outside the CDR3, the full variable domain is DSGVTQTPKHLITATGQRVTLRCSPRSGDLSVYWYQQSLDQGLQFLIQYYNGEERAKGNILERFSAQQFPDLHSELNLSSLELGDSALYFCASSPGTRSNQDTQYFGPGTRLTVL.

The chain couples TRBV6-2 or TRBV6-3 to TRBJ2-4; D perhaps matches TRBD2 (6 bases). The V end was cut by 5 bases, the J end by 1 base, with 9 bases between. This CDR3 comprises 14 residues. Germline CDR1 and CDR2: MNHEY and SVGEGT. The CDR3 loop reads CASSGGSAKNIQYF. DNA of the CDR3: TGTGCCAGCAGTGGGGGGTCGGCCAAAAACATTCAGTACTTC.